This T cell receptor beta chain was sequenced in a study of CD8+CD57+ T cells in acquired aplastic anemia. Turning to the study itself: Approximately 11 million reads were obtained on average for healthy donor CD4+ cells. Study-wide points: Almost 30 sequences, all CD8+ CDR3, were shared between patients and controls.

This CDR3 comprises 15 residues. Germline CDR1 reads SNHLY; CDR2 reads FYNNEI. V lost 8 bases and J lost 7; bases outside the gene matches: 10. Genomic DNA constituted the template upon which TCR beta VDJ and CDR3 profiling was performed. TCRdb reprocessed the reads with MiXCR, giving one entry per CDR3 protein. This table holds about 190,000 distinct CDR3 sequences, approximately 52% found once. This clonotype occurred many times. Its matching antigen is unknown. The specimen was sorted CD4+, CD8+, or CD8+CD57+ T cells (not recorded which) from PBMCs. The V and J genes are TRBV2 and TRBJ2-5; TRBD2 agrees at 13 bases. This TCR derives from a human donor in good health, serving as a control. This chain's CDR3 is CASSTSGGALGTQYF. DNA of the CDR3: TGTGCCAGCTCAACTAGCGGGGGGGCTTTGGGGACCCAGTACTTC.